One and the same sample provided the 7 T cell receptor beta chains below, sequenced in a study of regulatory T cells in long-lasting Graves disease (dated by TCRdb to the early 2020s). The sample's time point, from its label and the paper: newly diagnosed GD, antithyroid drugs for less than 3 months. For both TCR sequencing and RNA sequencing, RNA was extracted from PBMCs using TRIzol. Library preparation was by multiplex PCR. Sequenced on an Illumina HiSeq 4000. CDR3 regions were amplified by Arm-PCR with iRepertoire HTBI primers to construct TCR beta libraries. TCRdb trimmed the raw reads at Q25, called clones with MiXCR and kept productive beta chains. Every distinct CDR3 protein forms one entry, paired with its most common genes and DNA. This sample holds some 250,000 distinct CDR3 sequences; 20% to 25% were observed only once. Approximately 15% of the sample lies in the top ten. Sequencing was performed on peripheral blood mononuclear cells (PBMCs), taken at new diagnosis, from a patient treated with antithyroid drugs. The receptors were gathered from a female donor with Graves disease.

This clonotype was seen ten or more times. The DNA is left out, because the CDR3 cannot be placed on it with certainty; the CDR3 is given as TCRdb lists it. V usage is TRBV6-9 and J usage is TRBJ1-2; no check of the table's D call, TRBD1, against the DNA was made. Germline V gene lookup returns CDR1 MNHGY and CDR2 SVAAGI. The CDR3 region is 14 residues in length, termini included. CDR3 sequence reads: CASSSSDSYYGYTF.

Many counts were recorded for this clonotype. This rearrangement joins TRBV27 to TRBJ1-1; D call uncertain. Germline V gives CDR1 MNHEY, CDR2 SMNVEV (reference sequence). The CDR3 has 15 residues. V dropped 2 bases and J dropped 2 bases, with 12 bases sitting between them. The CDR3, as DNA: TGTGCCAGCAGTTTACCGCCCCCACGCAACACTGAAGCTTTCTTT. Encoded protein: CASSLPPPRNTEAFF.

This clonotype was detected many times. This sequence joins TRBV3-1 and TRBJ2-2; D ambiguous. The CDR3 is made up of 13 amino acids. CDR1 LGHDT and CDR2 YNNKEL come from the germline V gene (reference sequence). V was cut by 4 bases and J by 6 bases, with 9 bases left in between. CDR3 region: CASSPTASGELFF. The CDR3 bases are TGTGCCAGCAGCCCAACAGCGTCCGGGGAGCTGTTTTTT.

This clonotype has at least ten counts. The chain uses TRBV20-1 and TRBJ2-1; TRBD1 might be the D (5 bases). Germline V gives CDR1 DFQATT, CDR2 SNEGSKA (reference sequence). The germline V and J ends were trimmed by 2 bases and 3 bases, with 11 bases remaining between them. The CDR3 runs 14 residues. CDR3 DNA: TGCAGTGCTAGAAAACAGGCAAGCTACAATGAGCAGTTCTTC. Translation gives CSARKQASYNEQFF.

This clonotype was counted ten times or more. This chain links TRBV5-1 with TRBJ2-5, with a weak D call TRBD2 (5 bases). V was trimmed by 5 bases and J by 2 bases, leaving 13 bases between them. The germline V gene encodes CDR1 SGHRS and CDR2 YFSETQ. The CDR3 loop spans 14 amino acids. The CDR3 spells CASRQKGGQETQYF. The CDR3 nucleotides read TGCGCCAGCAGGCAGAAAGGCGGGCAAGAGACCCAGTACTTC.

In its sample, this clonotype was seen many times. The chain couples TRBV5-5 to TRBJ2-5, with D tentatively TRBD2 (5 bases). Germline V lookup: CDR1 SGHKS, CDR2 YYEKEE (reference sequence). The CDR3 length is 14 residues. V shed 4 bases and J shed 1 base, with 11 bases lying between them. In DNA form, the CDR3 reads TGTGCCAGCAGCCGGGAACAGCTCCAAGAGACCCAGTACTTC. Encoded protein: CASSREQLQETQYF.

This clonotype was observed many times. This chain connects TRBV24-1 to TRBJ1-4; no definite D call. The V end was cut by 3 bases, the J end by 8 bases, with 12 bases between. This CDR3 spans 14 amino acids. Germline CDR1 KGHDR, CDR2 SFDVKD. CDR3 bases: TGTGCCACCAGTGATCCGGGAAAGGAGGAAAAACTGTTTTTT. It translates to CATSDPGKEEKLFF.